The present TCR beta chain was sequenced within a study of shared clonotypes between healthy human individuals. General study results and limits: Lower generation probabilities were found for non-shared clonotypes than for those shared by all four donors.

From germline, CDR1 is LGHNA and CDR2 YSLEER. CDR3 size: 14 residues. V gave up 1 base and J gave up 5 bases, with 11 bases separating them. A split of CD4+ cells into CD45RA+ naive and CD45RA-negative memory subsets was performed. Method: immunoSEQ multiplex PCR; TCRdb's copy keeps in-frame clones and lacks some. The data contain 2.3 million or so clones, 93% of them singletons. About this clone itself: Its antigen remains unknown.

The sequencing sample was made of naive CD4+ T cells from PBMCs. Specified subset: CD45RA+ positively selected. The sequence was collected from a man younger than 30 in good health. Some clones in this sample may be carry-over from other donors' samples. The rearrangement links TRBV4-3 to TRBJ2-5; D is unclear. The CDR3 here is CASSQVESWETQYF. CDR3 in DNA: TGCGCCAGCAGCCAAGTGGAGTCGTGGGAGACCCAGTACTTC.